A single T cell receptor (beta chain) is shown here with its context. The data stem from a study of blood T cell repertoires in COVID-19. The CDR3 has 16 amino acids. Per germline, CDR1 SGDLS and CDR2 YYNGEE. Trimming cost V 1 base and J 7 bases; bases outside gene matches: 11. How the authors handled the data: Estimated nucleated cell counts came from reference gene primer amplification. Some clones are missing from TCRdb's copy, which holds only in-frame ones; the method was immunoSEQ multiplex PCR. V and J calls and clone size are copied from that table; D and trimming were computed from the DNA. Of under 120,000 clones in the sample, roughly 80% were seen once.

The receptor was isolated from a man between 70 and 80 years old with active or convalescent COVID-19. The sequenced material came from peripheral blood. V gene TRBV9 combines with J gene TRBJ2-1; 7 bases agree with TRBD2. This chain's CDR3 is CASSVPKAGEWNEQFF. The DNA of the CDR3 is TGTGCCAGCAGCGTACCAAAGGCGGGAGAATGGAATGAGCAGTTCTTC.